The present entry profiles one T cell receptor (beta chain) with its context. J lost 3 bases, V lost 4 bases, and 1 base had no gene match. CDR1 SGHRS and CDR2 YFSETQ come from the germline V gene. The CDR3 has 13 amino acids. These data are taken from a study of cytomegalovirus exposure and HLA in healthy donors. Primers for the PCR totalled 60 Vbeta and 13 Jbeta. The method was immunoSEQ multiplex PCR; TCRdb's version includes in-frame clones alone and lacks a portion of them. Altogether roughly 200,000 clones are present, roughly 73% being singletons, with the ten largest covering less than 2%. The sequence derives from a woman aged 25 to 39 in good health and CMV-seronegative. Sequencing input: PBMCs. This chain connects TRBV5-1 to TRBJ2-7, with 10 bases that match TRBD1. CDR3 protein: CASSDRGLYEQYF. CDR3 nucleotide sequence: TGCGCCAGCAGCGACAGGGGGCTCTACGAGCAGTACTTC.